This T cell receptor beta chain was profiled in a study of response to subunit inactivated influenza vaccine. Regarding this clonotype: Antigen unknown.

MiXCR, applied by TCRdb to the RT-PCR reads, yields one record per CDR3 protein. Altogether hundreds of thousands of distinct CDR3 sequences are present, roughly 13% being singletons, with the ten largest covering 5.5% to 7%. The CDR3 is 15 residues long. Trimming pared 4 bases from V and 2 bases from J, leaving 12 bases between. Germline V CDR1 and CDR2: SGHAT, FQNNGV. Study outcomes and limitations: The authors suggested that few new T cells are recruited per seasonal influenza vaccination.

The receptor comes from a man aged 45 to 65 who received an inactivated influenza vaccine. The chain recombines TRBV11-2 with TRBJ2-1; D might be TRBD1 or TRBD2, each matching 6 bases. Specimen: PBMCs from blood, collected about 14 days before vaccination. The CDR3 DNA sequence: TGTGCCAGCAGCTCCCTACGGGGGCCCTACAATGAGCAGTTCTTC. Encoded protein: CASSSLRGPYNEQFF.